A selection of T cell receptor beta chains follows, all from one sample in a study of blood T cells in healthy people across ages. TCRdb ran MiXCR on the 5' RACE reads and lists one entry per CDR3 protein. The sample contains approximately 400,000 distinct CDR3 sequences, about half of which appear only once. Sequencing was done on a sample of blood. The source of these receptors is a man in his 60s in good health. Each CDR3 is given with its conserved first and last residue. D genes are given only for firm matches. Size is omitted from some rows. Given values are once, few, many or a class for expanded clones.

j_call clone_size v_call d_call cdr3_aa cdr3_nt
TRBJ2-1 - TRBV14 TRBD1 CASSSRGTGHNEQFF TGTGCCAGCAGCTCTCGGGGGACAGGCCACAATGAGCAGTTCTTC
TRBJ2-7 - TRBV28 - CASSGQTDRQYF TGTGCCAGCAGTGGGCAGACGGATCGGCAGTACTTC
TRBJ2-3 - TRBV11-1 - CASSRGLLTDTQYF TGTGCCAGCAGCCGAGGACTCCTCACAGATACGCAGTATTTT
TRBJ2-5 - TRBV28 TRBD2 CASRASGSNQETQYF TGTGCCAGCAGGGCTAGCGGGAGCAACCAAGAGACCCAGTACTTC
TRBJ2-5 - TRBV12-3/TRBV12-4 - CASSFAGRARQIMETQYF TGTGCCAGCAGTTTTGCCGGGCGGGCAAGGCAAATAATGGAGACCCAGTACTTC
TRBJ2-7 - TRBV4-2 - CASSTETGEQYF TGTGCCAGCAGCACTGAGACAGGCGAGCAGTACTTC
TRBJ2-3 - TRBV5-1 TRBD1 CASSLGDRDPDTQYF TGCGCCAGCAGCTTGGGAGACAGGGACCCAGATACGCAGTATTTT
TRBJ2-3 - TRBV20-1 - CSARVASRQSTDTQYF TGCAGTGCTAGAGTAGCCTCCCGGCAGAGCACAGATACGCAGTATTTT
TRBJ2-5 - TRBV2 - CATINRDTQETQYF TGTGCCACCATCAACAGGGACACACAAGAGACCCAGTACTTC
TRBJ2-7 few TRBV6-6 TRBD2 CASRTSGTSYEQYF TGTGCCAGCAGGACTAGCGGCACCTCCTACGAGCAGTACTTC
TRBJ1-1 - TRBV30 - CAWMSLNTEVFF TGTGCCTGGATGTCCCTGAACACTGAAGTTTTCTTT
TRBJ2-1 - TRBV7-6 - CASSLANLPFYNEQFF TGTGCCAGCAGCTTAGCCAACCTCCCCTTCTACAATGAGCAGTTCTTC
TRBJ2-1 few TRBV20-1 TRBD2 CSAGRLAGVEQFF TGCAGTGCGGGTAGACTAGCGGGAGTGGAGCAGTTCTTC
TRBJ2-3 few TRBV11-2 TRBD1 CASGTGGSIDTQYF TGTGCCAGCGGGACAGGGGGCTCGATAGATACGCAGTATTTT
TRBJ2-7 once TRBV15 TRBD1 CATEQDRGSYEQYF TGTGCCACCGAACAGGACAGGGGGTCCTACGAGCAGTACTTC
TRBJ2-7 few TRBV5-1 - CASSLRAVSDEQYF TGCGCCAGCAGCCTAAGGGCGGTTTCGGACGAGCAGTACTTC
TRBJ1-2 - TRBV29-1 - CSVAVDLGAYGYTF TGCAGCGTCGCTGTGGACCTCGGGGCCTATGGCTACACCTTC
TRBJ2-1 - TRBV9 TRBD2 CASSRRASGNSYNEQFF TGTGCCAGCAGCCGCCGGGCTAGCGGGAACTCCTACAATGAGCAGTTCTTC
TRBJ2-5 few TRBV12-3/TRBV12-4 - CASSLEGQETQYF TGTGCCAGCAGTTTAGAGGGGCAAGAGACCCAGTACTTC
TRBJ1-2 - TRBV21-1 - CASSKDVLSGQGRYGYTF TGTGCCAGCAGCAAAGATGTTTTATCTGGCCAGGGGCGATATGGCTACACCTTC
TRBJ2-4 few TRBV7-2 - CASSLEGDPALAKNIQYF TGTGCCAGCAGCTTAGAAGGGGACCCGGCCCTAGCCAAAAACATTCAGTACTTC
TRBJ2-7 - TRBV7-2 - CASSPRDTPQAYEQYF TGTGCCAGCAGCCCCCGGGACACCCCGCAAGCCTACGAGCAGTACTTC
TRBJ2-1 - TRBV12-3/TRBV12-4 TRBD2 CASSLSGGGNEQFF TGTGCCAGCAGTCTTAGCGGGGGGGGGAATGAGCAGTTCTTC
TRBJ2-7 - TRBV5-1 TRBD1 CASSVDRGRDEQYF TGCGCCAGCAGCGTGGACAGGGGGCGAGACGAGCAGTACTTC
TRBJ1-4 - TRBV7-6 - CASSLVPGRATNEKLFF TGTGCCAGCAGCCTAGTCCCGGGACGGGCAACTAATGAAAAACTGTTTTTT
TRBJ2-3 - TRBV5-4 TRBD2 CASSLFGSGGGRSTDTQYF TGTGCCAGCAGCTTGTTTGGTAGCGGGGGGGGTCGCAGCACAGATACGCAGTATTTT
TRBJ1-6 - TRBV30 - CAWGTGAYNSPLHF TGTGCCTGGGGAACCGGGGCCTATAATTCACCCCTCCACTTT
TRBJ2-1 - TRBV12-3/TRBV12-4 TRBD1 CASSTTGSSYNEQFF TGTGCCAGCAGTACGACAGGGAGCTCCTACAATGAGCAGTTCTTC
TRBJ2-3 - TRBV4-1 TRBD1 CASSPWDRGSSTDTQYF TGCGCCAGCAGCCCATGGGACAGGGGCTCTAGCACAGATACGCAGTATTTT
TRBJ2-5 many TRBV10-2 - CASSRDYQETQYF TGTGCCAGCAGCCGGGACTACCAAGAGACCCAGTACTTC
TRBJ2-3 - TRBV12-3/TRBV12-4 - CASSLSGEGDTQYF TGTGCCAGCAGTTTGTCGGGAGAAGGTGATACGCAGTATTTT
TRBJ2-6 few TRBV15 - CATSRDRRQSSGANVLTF TGTGCCACCAGCAGAGACAGGCGACAGAGCTCTGGGGCCAACGTCCTGACTTTC
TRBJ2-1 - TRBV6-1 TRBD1 CASSGVLGQGSQSPQFF TGTGCCAGCAGTGGGGTCTTGGGACAGGGTTCCCAATCGCCGCAGTTCTTC
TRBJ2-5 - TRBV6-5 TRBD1 CASSYSFGRGTGAETQYF TGTGCCAGCAGTTACTCGTTCGGCCGTGGGACAGGGGCCGAGACCCAGTACTTC
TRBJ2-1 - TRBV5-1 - CASSSGGGGNNEQFF TGCGCCAGCAGCTCCGGAGGGGGGGGAAACAATGAGCAGTTCTTC
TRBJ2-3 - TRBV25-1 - CASSESAVTQYF TGTGCCAGCAGTGAATCGGCGGTGACGCAGTATTTT
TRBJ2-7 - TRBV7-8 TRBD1 CASSRDRGRLEQYF TGTGCCAGCAGCCGGGACAGGGGGCGATTGGAGCAGTACTTC